This TCR beta chain was identified in a study of blood T cell repertoires in COVID-19. Germline assignment: CDR1 LNHDA and CDR2 SQIVND (reference sequence). Losses at the gene ends were 3 bases for V and 6 bases for J; bases not matched to a gene: 6. This CDR3 has 14 residues. Sequenced by immunoSEQ multiplex PCR; TCRdb stores in-frame clones only, minus some. The sample contains fewer than 200,000 clones, roughly 80% of which appear only once. This sequence joins TRBV19 and TRBJ1-1, with TRBD1 matching over 8 bases. Sequencing input: PBMCs or T cells enriched from blood (not recorded which). This TCR came from a woman in her 50s who had recovered from COVID-19. The CDR3 DNA reads TGTGCCAGTAGTATCGACAGGGGAGGCGCTGAAGCTTTCTTT. This codes for CASSIDRGGAEAFF.